This T cell receptor (beta chain) was retrieved from a study of identical twins. The V gene's germline CDR1 is SGHTA and CDR2 FQGTGA. Trimming cost V 5 bases and J 2 bases, with 21 bases left between them. This CDR3 has 17 amino acids. MiXCR, run by TCRdb on the 5' RACE reads, gives a single entry per CDR3 protein. This sample has a few hundred thousand distinct CDR3 sequences, with approximately 25% found just once. The sample also formed part of further work on T cells expressing NK-cell markers.

Sequencing was done on a sample of CD4+ T cells sorted from blood. The sequence came from a young woman in good health. The gene calls are TRBV7-3 and TRBJ1-1; D call uncertain. DNA for the CDR3: TGTGCCAGCAGCCTCCGGCGCCTTGGATCCGATAACACTGAAGCTTTCTTT. Translation: CASSLRRLGSDNTEAFF.